This TCR beta chain was sequenced for a study of neurological immune-mediated disorders. The sample holds many counts of this clonotype. The antigen is undetermined. The sample's time point: longitudinal time-point 1 (baseline). PBMCs stored at -80 C, numbering 2 million, were the origin of the unsorted libraries. Synthesis of cDNA was carried out by template-switch 5'RACE. The reaction used 10-nucleotide random UMIs. TCRdb reanalysed the 5' RACE reads using MiXCR and keeps one entry per CDR3 protein. Counted here are tens of thousands of distinct CDR3 sequences, 3% to 3.5% occurring once; the ten biggest clones make up 7.5% to 8.5%. Trimming took off 0 bases at V and 3 bases at J, with 6 bases between the two ends. This CDR3 region has 13 residues. Looked up from germline, CDR1 is SGHRS and CDR2 is YFSETQ. Regarding the study as a whole: No CDR3 amino acid sequences were shared by expanded clones across subjects, suggesting private repertoires in all groups.

Input material: PBMCs. This sequence originates from a woman in her fifties or sixties with multiple sclerosis. This rearrangement joins TRBV5-1 to TRBJ1-2; no reliable D call. The CDR3 nucleotides read TGCGCCAGCAGCTTGGTTGGGGACTATGGCTACACCTTC. This sequence encodes CASSLVGDYGYTF.